This T cell receptor (beta chain) was recovered during a study of immune evolution from preneoplasia to lung adenocarcinoma. Study in general: HLA loss of heterozygosity: 7% AIS, under 19% MIA, approximately 35% ADC, none AAH.

On this clone itself: Antigen specificity is unknown.

Germline lookup yields CDR1 MNHNS and CDR2 SASEGT. This CDR3 is 14 amino acids long. V shed 5 bases and J 4 bases; nucleotides not matched to a gene: 4. Macro-dissection enriched premalignant or tumor cells before nucleic acid extraction. Sequenced by immunoSEQ multiplex PCR; TCRdb stores in-frame clones only, minus some. The data show under 9,000 clones, roughly 74% seen once. Study-level results: Normal lung had the highest top T cell clone frequencies. Normal lung had highest clonality; later lesions appeared denser, more diverse.

The chain links TRBV6-1 to TRBJ2-3; 9 bases are a match to TRBD1. Material for sequencing was FFPE atypical adenomatous hyperplasia tissue from the lung. Subset indicated: atypical adenomatous hyperplasia (AAH), lung preneoplasia. This sequence was found in a donor of 70 years or more with lung adenocarcinoma. Some clones in this sample may be carry-over from other donors' samples. CDR3 loop: CASSRQGVSDTQYF. CDR3 coding DNA: TGTGCCAGCAGTCGACAGGGGGTGTCAGATACGCAGTATTTT.